This TCR beta chain emerged from a study of cytomegalovirus exposure and HLA in healthy donors. About the study: A prior analysis found about 110 million unique TCR beta sequences from around 200 million T cells.

From germline, CDR1 is LNHDA and CDR2 SQIVND (reference sequence). This CDR3 is 13 amino acids long. V shed 5 bases and J shed 8 bases, with 13 bases lying between them. The PCR used 60 Vbeta and 13 Jbeta primers. Only in-frame clones appear in the TCRdb table, and some are missing; sequencing was by immunoSEQ multiplex PCR. The sample lists some 130,000 clones, 55% to 75% seen once, with around 1.6% in the top ten. Study conclusions and caveats: Fewer N-insertions than the roughly 630-donor mean were reportedly shown by an Asian-associated ancestry cluster in a later analysis.

About this clone itself: Its specificity is unknown.

This TCR was recovered from a man younger than 40 in good health and CMV-seropositive. Sequencing used PBMCs. This chain uses TRBV19 with TRBJ2-1; maybe TRBD2 (6 bases). The CDR3 loop reads CASSPRLGDEQFF. The CDR3 DNA is TGTGCCAGTAGTCCCCGACTAGGGGATGAGCAGTTCTTC.